One sample yielded the 26 T cell receptor beta chains listed below, sequenced in a study of control samples from healthy donors and cancer patients. Data came from immunoSEQ multiplex PCR; TCRdb stores just in-frame clones and leaves some out. The table lists 85,000 to 110,000 clones, roughly 91% of them singletons, with 19% in the top ten. Sequences were obtained from PBMCs. These TCRs come from a man in his sixties with lung cancer.

The chain couples TRBV6-5 to TRBJ1-3; D gene ambiguous. The CDR3 sequence is 11 residues long. Per germline, CDR1 MNHEY and CDR2 SVGAGI. Trimming took off 6 bases at V and 3 bases at J, with 3 bases between the two ends. The DNA of the CDR3 is TGTGCCAGCAGAAATGGAAACACCATATATTTT. Its protein product is CASRNGNTIYF.

This clone was counted once. This chain joins TRBV9 and TRBJ2-3; 12 bases are shared with TRBD2. V dropped 2 bases and J dropped 3; count of bases not matched to a gene: 7. CDR1 SGDLS and CDR2 YYNGEE come from the germline V gene. This CDR3 comprises 17 residues. The CDR3 DNA reads as TGTGCCAGCAGCGTTACGCCTAGCGGGGGGGCAACAGATACGCAGTATTTT. This translates into CASSVTPSGGATDTQYF.

The chain combines TRBV3-1 (or the pseudogene TRBV3-2) with TRBJ2-4; D not certain. The CDR3 runs to 15 residues. The V and J ends lost 4 bases and 1 base respectively, with 11 bases between them. The germline V gene encodes CDR1 LGHDT and CDR2 YNNKEL (reference sequence). The chain's CDR3 is CASSLGTVAKNIQYF. CDR3 DNA: TGTGCCAGCAGCCTAGGAACGGTTGCCAAAAACATTCAGTACTTC.

The rearrangement joins TRBV2 to TRBJ1-5, with a weak D call TRBD1 (5 bases). The V gene lost 9 bases and the J gene lost 0 bases, with 9 bases spanning the gap. Germline V gene lookup returns CDR1 SNHLY and CDR2 FYNNEI. This CDR3 is built from 13 residues. CDR3 DNA: TGTGCCAGAGTACAGGATAGCAATCAGCCCCAGCATTTT. Residues: CARVQDSNQPQHF.

V gene TRBV7-3 combines with J gene TRBJ1-3, with D maybe TRBD1 (5 bases). V was shortened by 4 bases and J by 0 bases, with 13 bases between the two germline ends. Germline assignment: CDR1 SGHTA and CDR2 FQGTGA. CDR3 size: 16 residues. Here the CDR3 reads CASSSGPSRSGNTIYF. The CDR3 DNA reads TGTGCCAGCAGCTCGGGACCATCGCGCTCTGGAAACACCATATATTTT.

The chain couples TRBV3-1 (or the pseudogene TRBV3-2) to TRBJ1-2; TRBD1 might be the D (6 bases). The CDR3 loop spans 14 amino acids. V was cut by 4 bases and J by 8 bases, with 17 bases left in between. Looked up from germline, CDR1 is LGHDT and CDR2 is YNNKEL (reference sequence). CDR3 coding DNA: TGTGCCAGCAGCCCTAAGGACCAGGGGAAAGGCTACACCTTC. Translating gives CASSPKDQGKGYTF.

This clone was observed once. The chain has TRBV11-3 and TRBJ1-3; 7 positions match TRBD1. Germline V lookup: CDR1 SGHNT, CDR2 YENEEA. Trimming took 8 bases from V and 0 from J; bases not matched to a gene: 4. The CDR3 extends over 14 amino acids. The CDR3 nucleotides are TGTGCCAGCGCACAGGGGCGCTCTGGAAACACCATATATTTT. Its protein product is CASAQGRSGNTIYF. The full variable domain, rest sourced from reference TRBV11-3 and TRBJ1-3, is EAGVVQSPRYKIIEKKQPVAFWCNPISGHNTLYWYLQNLGQGPELLIRYENEEAVDDSQLPKDRFSAERLKGVDSTLKIQPAELGDSAVYLCASAQGRSGNTIYFGEGSWLTVV.

The V gene is TRBV6-6, the J gene TRBJ2-7; D gene unclear. This CDR3 contains 11 residues. The V end was cut by 6 bases, the J end by 5 bases, with 8 bases between. The germline CDR1 and CDR2 sequences are MNHNY and SVGAGI (reference sequence). The CDR3 DNA sequence: TGTGCCAGCAGGAATATCGACGAGCAGTACGTC. This translates into CASRNIDEQYV.

The rearrangement joins TRBV24-1 to TRBJ1-3; TRBD1 agrees at 8 bases. Germline values: CDR1 KGHDR, CDR2 SFDVKD. This CDR3 spans 15 amino acids. After removal of 3 bases from V and 2 bases from J, the junction contained 2 bases not matched to a gene. CDR3 coding DNA: TGTGCCACCAGTGATGGGACAGGTCCTGGAAACACCATATATTTT. It is translated as CATSDGTGPGNTIYF.

The chain is built from TRBV18 and TRBJ2-5; 8 bases line up with TRBD1. Germline CDR1 is KGHSH and CDR2 is LQKENI. The ends lost 6 bases at V and 0 bases at J; junction bases unmatched: 6. The CDR3 runs to 15 residues. The chain's CDR3 is CASSKDRGHQETQYF. The CDR3 DNA follows: TGTGCCAGCTCGAAAGACAGGGGTCACCAAGAGACCCAGTACTTC.

V is TRBV9 and J is TRBJ2-3; D remains ambiguous. The CDR3 covers 15 residues. The V gene's germline CDR1 is SGDLS and CDR2 YYNGEE. V lost 0 bases, J lost 0 bases, and 8 bases lay in between. The CDR3 nucleotides read TGTGCCAGCAGCGTAGAAAGGGCTAGCACAGATACGCAGTATTTT. Translating gives CASSVERASTDTQYF.

The V gene is TRBV6-1, the J gene TRBJ2-3, with 9 bases lining up with TRBD2. The CDR3 has 19 amino acids. Per the germline V gene, CDR1 is MNHNS and CDR2 is SASEGT. V trimming: 1 base; J trimming: 6 bases; junction bases outside the gene matches: 17. In DNA, the CDR3 is TGTGCCAGCAGTGAAGATGGCGGGGGGGCCAGGTTTCGGCTTGATACGCAGTATTTT. The encoded protein is CASSEDGGGARFRLDTQYF.

The V and J genes are TRBV5-1 and TRBJ1-1; the match to TRBD1 covers 11 bases. CDR1 and CDR2 (germline): SGHRS, YFSETQ. This CDR3 is built from 17 residues. The ends lost 2 bases at V and 1 base at J; junction bases unmatched: 7. The CDR3 DNA is TGCGCCAGCAGCTTTTGGACAGGGGGCTTGTGGAACACTGAAGCTTTCTTT. It yields the protein CASSFWTGGLWNTEAFF. The variable domain in full, with the rest retrieved from reference TRBV5-1 and TRBJ1-1, is KAGVTQTPRYLIKTRGQQVTLSCSPISGHRSVSWYQQTPGQGLQFLFEYFSETQRNKGNFPGRFSGRQFSNSRSEMNVSTLELGDSALYLCASSFWTGGLWNTEAFFGQGTRLTVV.

J is TRBJ1-6 and V is TRBV5-6; D perhaps matches TRBD1 (6 bases). Germline CDR1 SGHDT, CDR2 YYEEEE. V lost 4 bases and J lost 11, with 19 bases in between. The CDR3 is 15 amino acids. The CDR3 here is CASSQDSRFAPPLHF. CDR3 nucleotides: TGTGCCAGCAGCCAGGACAGTCGGTTTGCACCACCCCTCCACTTT.

The gene calls are TRBV5-4 and TRBJ1-4, with TRBD1 identical over 9 bases. The CDR3 extends over 15 amino acids. V trimming: 0 bases; J trimming: 9 bases; junction bases outside the gene matches: 6. Germline CDR1 and CDR2: SGHNT and YYREEE (reference sequence). In nucleotides, the CDR3 is TGTGCCAGCAGCTTGGAAACAGGGGGCGGGAAAAAACTGTTTTTT. Translation gives CASSLETGGGKKLFF.

The rearrangement uses TRBV11-2 and TRBJ1-4; possible D gene TRBD1, 5 bases. This CDR3 spans 15 amino acids. Trimming removed 1 base from V and 5 bases from J, with 11 bases in between. The V gene's germline CDR1 is SGHAT and CDR2 FQNNGV. Here the CDR3 reads CASSLVMAGNEKLFF. The CDR3 DNA is TGTGCCAGCAGCTTAGTTATGGCAGGGAATGAAAAACTGTTTTTT.

The chain combines TRBV6-6 with TRBJ2-5, with 7 bases fitting TRBD1. The CDR3 loop spans 12 amino acids. Germline CDR1 reads MNHNY; CDR2 reads SVGAGI (reference sequence). The V segment lost 6 bases and the J segment 2 bases; nucleotides outside the gene matches: 0. The CDR3 bases are TGTGCCAGCAGACAGGGGCAAGAGACCCAGTACTTC. It translates to CASRQGQETQYF.

This clone was observed a single time. The genes are TRBV18 and TRBJ2-7; D might be TRBD1 (5 bases). Trimming shortened V by 6 bases and J by 0 bases, and 9 bases separated the two germline ends. Germline V gene data show CDR1 as KGHSH and CDR2 as LQKENI. This CDR3 is 13 amino acids long. CDR3 sequence (DNA): TGTGCCAGCTCGCCAGACAGCTCCTACGAGCAGTACGTC. It yields the protein CASSPDSSYEQYV.

This clone was counted a single time. This chain connects TRBV7-3 to TRBJ2-5; no firm D call. The CDR3 is made up of 15 amino acids. CDR1 and CDR2 from the germline V gene are SGHTA and FQGTGA. Trimming cost V 2 bases and J 4 bases, with 14 bases left between them. The CDR3 nucleotides read TGTGCCAGCAGCTTATTGGCAGGTAGAGGAGAGACCCAGTACTTC. This gives the protein CASSLLAGRGETQYF.

This clone was seen only once. The J gene is TRBJ1-5, the V gene TRBV30; D might be TRBD1 (6 bases). V lost 6 bases to trimming and J lost 0 bases, with 12 bases between them. Germline V gene sequence: CDR1 GTSNPN, CDR2 SVGIG (reference sequence). The CDR3 spans 14 residues. This CDR3 reads CACGGLYSNQPQHF. The CDR3 DNA reads as TGTGCCTGCGGGGGCCTTTATAGCAATCAGCCCCAGCATTTT.

The chain recombines TRBV30 with TRBJ2-5; the D gene is possibly TRBD2 (6 bases). Per the germline V gene, CDR1 is GTSNPN and CDR2 is SVGIG (reference sequence). The V and J ends lost 3 bases and 3 bases respectively, with 14 bases between them. This CDR3 region has 14 residues. CDR3 amino acids: CAWRGPGGKETQYF. As DNA, the CDR3 is TGTGCCTGGAGGGGCCCTGGAGGGAAAGAGACCCAGTACTTC.

This clone was counted a single time. The chain has TRBV11-3 and TRBJ1-2; D call uncertain. This CDR3 is built from 12 residues. V lost 2 bases and J 4 bases, leaving 5 bases between the germline ends. CDR1 and CDR2 (germline): SGHNT, YENEEA. CDR3 protein: CASSLNSYGYTF. The CDR3 DNA sequence: TGTGCCAGCAGCTTAAACAGCTATGGCTACACCTTC.

The genes are TRBV5-6 and TRBJ1-2, with 7 bases identical to TRBD1. From germline, CDR1 is SGHDT and CDR2 YYEEEE. The CDR3 runs 12 residues. V was clipped by 7 bases and J by 8 bases; unmatched bases: 8. CDR3 sequence: CASLQGGLGYTF. CDR3 in DNA: TGTGCCAGCCTCCAGGGGGGGCTCGGCTACACCTTC. Full variable domain (missing parts from reference TRBV5-6 and TRBJ1-2): DAGVTQSPTHLIKTRGQQVTLRCSPKSGHDTVSWYQQALGQGPQFIFQYYEEEERQRGNFPDRFSGHQFPNYSSELNVNALLLGDSALYLCASLQGGLGYTFGSGTRLTVV.

This chain uses TRBV5-1 with TRBJ1-6; D possibly corresponds to TRBD1 (5 bases). CDR1 is SGHRS and CDR2 is YFSETQ in the germline V gene. The germline V and J ends were trimmed by 5 bases and 7 bases, with 22 bases remaining between them. There are 17 residues in the CDR3. Here the CDR3 DNA reads TGCGCCAGCAGACAACGATCGGGGGGTAGCCCCAATTCACCCCTCCACTTT. This sequence encodes CASRQRSGGSPNSPLHF. The complete variable domain, with remaining parts taken from reference TRBV5-1 and TRBJ1-6, reads KAGVTQTPRYLIKTRGQQVTLSCSPISGHRSVSWYQQTPGQGLQFLFEYFSETQRNKGNFPGRFSGRQFSNSRSEMNVSTLELGDSALYLCASRQRSGGSPNSPLHFGNGTRLTVT.

This clone was counted a few times. V gene TRBV9 combines with J gene TRBJ2-4, with D perhaps matching TRBD2 (6 bases). Trimming removed 3 bases from V and 4 bases from J, with 20 bases in between. Germline CDR1 and CDR2: SGDLS and YYNGEE. The CDR3 runs to 17 residues. Here the CDR3 DNA reads TGTGCCAGCAGCGCCCCCAGAGCGGGCGTACTTAAAAACATTCAGTACTTC. Translated, it gives CASSAPRAGVLKNIQYF.

V gene TRBV6-5 combines with J gene TRBJ1-4; no clear D. Trimming removed 8 bases at V and 6 bases at J, with 19 bases between. Per the germline V gene, CDR1 is MNHEY and CDR2 is SVGAGI. The CDR3 extends over 15 amino acids. The CDR3 region has the DNA TGTGCCAGCCTCCCGGGAGGGATGCGAGATGAAAAACTGTTTTTT. As protein: CASLPGGMRDEKLFF.